This entry concerns a single TCR beta chain. Its antigen is currently unknown. PCR amplification relied on 60 Vbeta primers (plus 13 Jbeta primers). TCRdb's table, derived via immunoSEQ multiplex PCR, lists solely in-frame clones and lacks some. Here the sample spans 65,000 to 75,000 clones, approximately 67% being singletons. This record belongs to a study of cytomegalovirus exposure and HLA in healthy donors. Broader study findings: Segments of the TCR beta V type were, in most cases, productive about 90% or about 30% of the time in an earlier analysis. Later work showed greater clonal expansion in HLA-associated TCR beta chains than in equally common others. As was reported, the classifier diagnosed cytomegalovirus status with high specificity and sensitivity. One variant, a missense change in DCLRE1C, was linked in a later analysis to TCR beta V- and J-gene trimming.

The CDR3 totals 14 residues. CDR1 is WSHSY and CDR2 is SAAADI in the germline V gene. The trim removed 8 bases at V and 6 bases at J, leaving 9 bases unmatched. The chain carries TRBV10-2 and TRBJ2-1, with 8 bases matching TRBD1. The origin of this receptor is a woman aged 25 to 45 in good health and CMV-seronegative. Specimen: PBMCs. CDR3 amino acids: CASVDRGTLNEQFF. CDR3 coding DNA: TGCGCCAGCGTAGACAGGGGAACTCTCAATGAGCAGTTCTTC.